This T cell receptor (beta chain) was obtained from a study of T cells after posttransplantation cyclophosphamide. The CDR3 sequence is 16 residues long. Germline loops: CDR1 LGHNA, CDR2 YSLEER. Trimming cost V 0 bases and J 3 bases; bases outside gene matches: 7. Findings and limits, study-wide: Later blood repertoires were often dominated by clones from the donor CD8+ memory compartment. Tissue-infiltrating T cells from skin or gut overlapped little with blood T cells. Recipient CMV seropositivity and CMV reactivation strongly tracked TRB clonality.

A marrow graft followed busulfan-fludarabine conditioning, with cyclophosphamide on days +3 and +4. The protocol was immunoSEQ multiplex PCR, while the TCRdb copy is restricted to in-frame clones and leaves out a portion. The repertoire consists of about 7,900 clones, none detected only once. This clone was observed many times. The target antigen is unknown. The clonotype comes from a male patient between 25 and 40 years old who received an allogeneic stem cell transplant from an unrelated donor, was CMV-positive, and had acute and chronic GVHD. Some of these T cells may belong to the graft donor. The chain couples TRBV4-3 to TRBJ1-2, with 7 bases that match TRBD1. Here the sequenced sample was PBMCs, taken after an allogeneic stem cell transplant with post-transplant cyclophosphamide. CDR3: CASSQDLGTGDYGYTF. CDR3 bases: TGCGCCAGCAGCCAAGATTTGGGTACAGGGGACTATGGCTACACCTTC.